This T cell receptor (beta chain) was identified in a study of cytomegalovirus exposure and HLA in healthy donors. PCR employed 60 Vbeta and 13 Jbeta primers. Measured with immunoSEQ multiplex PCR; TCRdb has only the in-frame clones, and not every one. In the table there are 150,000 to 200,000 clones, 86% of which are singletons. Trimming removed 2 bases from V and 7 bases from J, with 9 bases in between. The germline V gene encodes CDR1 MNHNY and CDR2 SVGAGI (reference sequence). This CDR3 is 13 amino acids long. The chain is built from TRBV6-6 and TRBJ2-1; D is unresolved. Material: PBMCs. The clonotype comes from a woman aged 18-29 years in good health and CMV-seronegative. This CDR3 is CASSYADMNEQFF. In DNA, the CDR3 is TGTGCCAGCAGTTACGCTGACATGAATGAGCAGTTCTTC.